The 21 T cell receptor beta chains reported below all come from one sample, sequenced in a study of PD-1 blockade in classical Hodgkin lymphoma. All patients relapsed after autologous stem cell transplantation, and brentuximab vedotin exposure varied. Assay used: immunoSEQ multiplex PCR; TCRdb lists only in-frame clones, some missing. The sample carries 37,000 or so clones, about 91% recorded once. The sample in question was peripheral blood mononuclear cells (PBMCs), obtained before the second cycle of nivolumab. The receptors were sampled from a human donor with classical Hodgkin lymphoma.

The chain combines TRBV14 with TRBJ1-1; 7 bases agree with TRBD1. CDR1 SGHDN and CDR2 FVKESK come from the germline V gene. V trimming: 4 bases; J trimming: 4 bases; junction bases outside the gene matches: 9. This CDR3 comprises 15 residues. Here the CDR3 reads CASSRLTGVSTEAFF. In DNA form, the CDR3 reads TGTGCCAGCAGCCGACTTACAGGGGTGAGCACTGAAGCTTTCTTT.

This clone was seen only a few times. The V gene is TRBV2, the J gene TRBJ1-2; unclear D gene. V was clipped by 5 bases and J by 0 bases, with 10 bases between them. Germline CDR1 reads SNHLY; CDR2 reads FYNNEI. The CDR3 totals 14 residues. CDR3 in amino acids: CASSPNPTNYGYTF. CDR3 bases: TGTGCCAGCAGTCCAAACCCAACTAACTATGGCTACACCTTC. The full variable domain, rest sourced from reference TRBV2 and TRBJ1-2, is EPEVTQTPSHQVTQMGQEVILRCVPISNHLYFYWYRQILGQKVEFLVSFYNNEISEKSEIFDDQFSVERPDGSNFTLKIRSTKLEDSAMYFCASSPNPTNYGYTFGSGTRLTVV.

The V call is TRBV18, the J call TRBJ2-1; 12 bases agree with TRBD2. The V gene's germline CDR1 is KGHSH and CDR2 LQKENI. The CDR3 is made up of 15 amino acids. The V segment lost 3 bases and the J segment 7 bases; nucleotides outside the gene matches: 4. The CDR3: CASSPSTSGSNEQFF. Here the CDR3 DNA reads TGTGCCAGCTCACCTTCGACTAGCGGGAGTAATGAGCAGTTCTTC.

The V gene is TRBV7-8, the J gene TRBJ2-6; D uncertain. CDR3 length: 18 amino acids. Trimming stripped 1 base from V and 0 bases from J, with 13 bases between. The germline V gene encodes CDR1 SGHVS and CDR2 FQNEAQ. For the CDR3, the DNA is TGTGCCAGCAGCTTAGAGGCGCGCCCCTCCTCTGGGGCCAACGTCCTGACTTTC. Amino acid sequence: CASSLEARPSSGANVLTF.

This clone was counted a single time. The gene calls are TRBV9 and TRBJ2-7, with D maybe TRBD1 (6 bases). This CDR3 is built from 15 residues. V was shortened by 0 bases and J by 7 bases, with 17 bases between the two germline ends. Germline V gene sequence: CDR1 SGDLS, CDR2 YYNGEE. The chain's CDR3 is CASSVVGGPTSEQYF. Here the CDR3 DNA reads TGTGCCAGCAGCGTAGTAGGGGGACCCACCTCAGAGCAGTACTTC.

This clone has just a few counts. CDR3 sequence: CASSEFSAGATGELFF. The CDR3 DNA sequence: TGCGCCAGCAGTGAGTTCTCAGCGGGAGCCACCGGGGAGCTGTTTTTT. The chain has TRBV10-1 and TRBJ2-2, with 8 bases aligning to TRBD2. With 1 base clipped from V and 4 bases from J, the junction kept 5 bases outside the gene matches. Germline V gene lookup returns CDR1 WNHNN and CDR2 SYGVQD (reference sequence). The CDR3 totals 16 residues.

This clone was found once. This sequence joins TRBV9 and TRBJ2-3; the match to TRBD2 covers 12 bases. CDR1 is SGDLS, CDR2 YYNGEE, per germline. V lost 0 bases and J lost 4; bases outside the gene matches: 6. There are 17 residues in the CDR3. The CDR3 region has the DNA TGTGCCAGCAGCGTAGGTGCTAGCGGGAGGGGGCCAGATACGCAGTATTTT. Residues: CASSVGASGRGPDTQYF.

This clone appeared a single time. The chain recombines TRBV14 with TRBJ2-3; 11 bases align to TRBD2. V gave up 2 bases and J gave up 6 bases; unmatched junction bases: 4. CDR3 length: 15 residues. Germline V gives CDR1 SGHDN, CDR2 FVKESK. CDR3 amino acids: CASSQQLAGADTQYF. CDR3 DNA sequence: TGTGCCAGCAGCCAACAACTAGCGGGAGCGGATACGCAGTATTTT.

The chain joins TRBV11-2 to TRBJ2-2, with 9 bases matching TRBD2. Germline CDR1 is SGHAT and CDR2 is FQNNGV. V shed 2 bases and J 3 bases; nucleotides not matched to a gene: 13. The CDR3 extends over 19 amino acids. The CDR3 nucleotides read TGTGCCAGCAGCTTATCCATCGGGGGCGGGAGGGCCTACACCGGGGAGCTGTTTTTT. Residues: CASSLSIGGGRAYTGELFF.

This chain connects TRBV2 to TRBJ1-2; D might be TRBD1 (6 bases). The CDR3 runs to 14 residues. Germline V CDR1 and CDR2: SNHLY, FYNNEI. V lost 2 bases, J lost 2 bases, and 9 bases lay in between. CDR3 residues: CASSERGRNYGYTF. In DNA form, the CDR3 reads TGTGCCAGCAGTGAAAGGGGGAGGAACTATGGCTACACCTTC.

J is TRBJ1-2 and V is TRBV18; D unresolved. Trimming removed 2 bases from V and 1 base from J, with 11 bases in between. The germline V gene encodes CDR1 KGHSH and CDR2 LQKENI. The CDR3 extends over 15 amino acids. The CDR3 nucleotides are TGTGCCAGCTCACCATTTTCAGGACTTAACTATGGCTACACCTTC. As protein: CASSPFSGLNYGYTF.

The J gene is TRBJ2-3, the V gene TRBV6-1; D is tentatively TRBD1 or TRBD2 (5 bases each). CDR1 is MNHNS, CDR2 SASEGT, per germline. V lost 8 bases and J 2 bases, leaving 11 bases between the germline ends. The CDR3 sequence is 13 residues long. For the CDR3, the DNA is TGTGCCAGCGGGGGACCTAACACAGATACGCAGTATTTT. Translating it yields CASGGPNTDTQYF.

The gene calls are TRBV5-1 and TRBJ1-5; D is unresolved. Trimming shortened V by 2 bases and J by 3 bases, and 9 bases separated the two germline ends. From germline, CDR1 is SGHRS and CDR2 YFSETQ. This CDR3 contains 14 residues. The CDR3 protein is CASSLWPSNQPQHF. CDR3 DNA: TGCGCCAGCAGCTTATGGCCGTCCAATCAGCCCCAGCATTTT.

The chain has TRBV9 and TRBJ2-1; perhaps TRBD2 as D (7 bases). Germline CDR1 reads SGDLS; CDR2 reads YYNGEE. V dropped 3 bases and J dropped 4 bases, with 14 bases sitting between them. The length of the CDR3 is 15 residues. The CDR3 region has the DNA TGTGCCAGCAGCGCGGGGGGACAAACATACAATGAGCAGTTCTTC. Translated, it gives CASSAGGQTYNEQFF. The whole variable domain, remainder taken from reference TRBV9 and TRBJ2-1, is DSGVTQTPKHLITATGQRVTLRCSPRSGDLSVYWYQQSLDQGLQFLIQYYNGEERAKGNILERFSAQQFPDLHSELNLSSLELGDSALYFCASSAGGQTYNEQFFGPGTRLTVL.

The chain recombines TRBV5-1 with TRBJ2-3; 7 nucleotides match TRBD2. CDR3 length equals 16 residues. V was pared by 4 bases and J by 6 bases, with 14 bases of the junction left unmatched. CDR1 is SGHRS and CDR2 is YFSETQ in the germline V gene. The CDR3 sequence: CASSERWGGSDDTQYF. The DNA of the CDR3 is TGCGCCAGCAGCGAGCGTTGGGGCGGGAGCGATGATACGCAGTATTTT.

The CDR3 DNA sequence: TGTGCCAGCAGTTTGGACGGACTAGCGAACTACGAGCAGTACTTC. This codes for CASSLDGLANYEQYF. The chain uses TRBV6-5 and TRBJ2-7; 9 nucleotides agree with TRBD2. J gave up 3 bases and V 4 bases, and 7 bases lay outside the gene matches. This CDR3 region has 15 residues. Germline V CDR1 and CDR2: MNHEY, SVGAGI.

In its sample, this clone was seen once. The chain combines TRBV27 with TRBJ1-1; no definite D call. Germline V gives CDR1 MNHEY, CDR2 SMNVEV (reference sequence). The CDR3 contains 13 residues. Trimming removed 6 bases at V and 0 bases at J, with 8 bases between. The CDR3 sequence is CASRTEMNTEAFF. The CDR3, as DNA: TGTGCCAGCAGGACCGAGATGAACACTGAAGCTTTCTTT.

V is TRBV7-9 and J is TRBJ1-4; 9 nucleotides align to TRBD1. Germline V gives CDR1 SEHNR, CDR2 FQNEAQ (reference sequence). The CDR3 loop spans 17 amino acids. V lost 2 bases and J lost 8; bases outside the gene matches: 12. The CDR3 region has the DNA TGTGCCAGCAGCTTACCTCAGGGGACAGGGTCGGGGGAAAAACTGTTTTTT. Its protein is CASSLPQGTGSGEKLFF. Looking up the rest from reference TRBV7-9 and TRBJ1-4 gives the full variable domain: DTGVSQNPRHKITKRGQNVTFRCDPISEHNRLYWYRQTLGQGPEFLTYFQNEAQLEKSRLLSDRFSAERPKGSFSTLEIQRTEQGDSAMYLCASSLPQGTGSGEKLFFGSGTQLSVL.

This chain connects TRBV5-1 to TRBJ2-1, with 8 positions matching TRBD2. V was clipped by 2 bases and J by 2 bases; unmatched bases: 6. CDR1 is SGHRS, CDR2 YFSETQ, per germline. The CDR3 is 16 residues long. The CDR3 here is CASSFGAGGTYNEQFF. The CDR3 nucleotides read TGCGCCAGCAGCTTTGGTGCGGGAGGCACCTACAATGAGCAGTTCTTC.

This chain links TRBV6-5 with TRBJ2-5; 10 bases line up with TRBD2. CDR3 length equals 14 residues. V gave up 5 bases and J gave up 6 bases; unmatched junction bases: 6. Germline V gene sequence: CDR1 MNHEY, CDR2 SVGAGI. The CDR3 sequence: CASSLEREGKTQYF. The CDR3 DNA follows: TGTGCCAGCAGTCTGGAGCGGGAGGGGAAGACCCAGTACTTC.

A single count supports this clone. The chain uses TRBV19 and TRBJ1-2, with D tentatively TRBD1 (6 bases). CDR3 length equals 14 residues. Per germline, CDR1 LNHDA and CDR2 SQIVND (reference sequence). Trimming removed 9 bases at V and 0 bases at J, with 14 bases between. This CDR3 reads CASLKGQANYGYTF. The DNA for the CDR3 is TGTGCCAGCCTAAAGGGACAAGCTAACTATGGCTACACCTTC.